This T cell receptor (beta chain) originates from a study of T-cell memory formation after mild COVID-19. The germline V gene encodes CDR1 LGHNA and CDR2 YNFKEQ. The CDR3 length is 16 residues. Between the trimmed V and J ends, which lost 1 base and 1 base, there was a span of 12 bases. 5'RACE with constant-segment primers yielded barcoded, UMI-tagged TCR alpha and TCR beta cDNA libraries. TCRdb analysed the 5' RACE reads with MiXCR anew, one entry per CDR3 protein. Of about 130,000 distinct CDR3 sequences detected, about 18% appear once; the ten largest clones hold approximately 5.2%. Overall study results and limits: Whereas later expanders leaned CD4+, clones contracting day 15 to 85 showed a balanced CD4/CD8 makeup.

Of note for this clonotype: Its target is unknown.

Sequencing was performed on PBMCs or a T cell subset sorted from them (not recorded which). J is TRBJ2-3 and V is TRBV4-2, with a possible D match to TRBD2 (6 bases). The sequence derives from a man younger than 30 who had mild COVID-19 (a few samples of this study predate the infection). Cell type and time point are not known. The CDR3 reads CASSQVGRLGTDTQYF. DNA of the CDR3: TGTGCCAGCAGCCAAGTTGGTCGACTAGGCACAGATACGCAGTATTTT.